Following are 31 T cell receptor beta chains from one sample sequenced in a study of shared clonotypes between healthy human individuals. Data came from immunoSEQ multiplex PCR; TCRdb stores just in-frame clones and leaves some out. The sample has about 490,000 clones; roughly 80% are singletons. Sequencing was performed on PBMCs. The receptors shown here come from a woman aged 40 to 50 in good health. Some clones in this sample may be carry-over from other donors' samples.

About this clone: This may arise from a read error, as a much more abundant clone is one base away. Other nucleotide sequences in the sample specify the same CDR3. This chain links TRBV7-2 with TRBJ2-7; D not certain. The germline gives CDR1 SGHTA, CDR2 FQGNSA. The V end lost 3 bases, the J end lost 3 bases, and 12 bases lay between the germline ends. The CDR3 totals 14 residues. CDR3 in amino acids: CASSLGGSLYEQYF. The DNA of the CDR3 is TGTGCCAGCAGCTTGGGCGGTAGCCTCTACGAGCAGTACTTC.

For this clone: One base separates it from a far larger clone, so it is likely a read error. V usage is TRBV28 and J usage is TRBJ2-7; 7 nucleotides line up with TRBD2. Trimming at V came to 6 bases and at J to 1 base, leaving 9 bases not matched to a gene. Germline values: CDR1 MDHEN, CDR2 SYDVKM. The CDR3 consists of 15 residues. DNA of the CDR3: TGTGCCAGCAGCGGACTAGGATTGGTTTCCTACGAGCAGTACTTC. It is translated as CASSGLGLVSYEQYF.

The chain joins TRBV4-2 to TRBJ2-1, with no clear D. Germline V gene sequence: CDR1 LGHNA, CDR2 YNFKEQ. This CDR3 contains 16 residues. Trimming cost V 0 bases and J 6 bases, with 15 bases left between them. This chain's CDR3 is CASSQDLQTPLNEQFF. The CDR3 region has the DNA TGTGCCAGCAGCCAAGATCTGCAGACTCCCCTCAATGAGCAGTTCTTC.

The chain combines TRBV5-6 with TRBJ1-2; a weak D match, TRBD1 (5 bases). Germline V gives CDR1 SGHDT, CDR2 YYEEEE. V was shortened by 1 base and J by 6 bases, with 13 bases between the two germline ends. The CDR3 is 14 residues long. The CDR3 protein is CASSLRGVINGYTF. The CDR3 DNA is TGTGCCAGCAGCTTGCGAGGGGTGATCAATGGCTACACCTTC.

Here the CDR3 reads CASAWSASGSISTQYF. The CDR3 bases are TGTGCCAGCGCGTGGTCGGCTAGCGGGAGTATTAGCACGCAGTATTTT. The genes are TRBV7-2 and TRBJ2-3; 10 bases map to TRBD2. Germline CDR1 reads SGHTA; CDR2 reads FQGNSA. This CDR3 is built from 16 residues. The ends lost 8 bases at V and 9 bases at J; junction bases unmatched: 17. The variable domain in full, with the rest retrieved from reference TRBV7-2 and TRBJ2-3, is GAGVSQSPSNKVTEKGKDVELRCDPISGHTALYWYRQSLGQGLEFLIYFQGNSAPDKSGLPSDRFSAERTGGSVSTLTIQRTQQEDSAVYLCASAWSASGSISTQYFGPGTRLTVL.

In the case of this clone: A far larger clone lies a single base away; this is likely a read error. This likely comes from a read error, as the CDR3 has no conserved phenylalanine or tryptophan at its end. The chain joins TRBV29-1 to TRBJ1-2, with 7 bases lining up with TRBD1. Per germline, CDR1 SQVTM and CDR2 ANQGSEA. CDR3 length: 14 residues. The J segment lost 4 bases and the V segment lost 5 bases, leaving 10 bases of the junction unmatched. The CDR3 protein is CSVPEEDRSYGYTL. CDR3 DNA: TGCAGCGTTCCAGAGGAGGACAGGTCCTATGGCTACACCCTC.

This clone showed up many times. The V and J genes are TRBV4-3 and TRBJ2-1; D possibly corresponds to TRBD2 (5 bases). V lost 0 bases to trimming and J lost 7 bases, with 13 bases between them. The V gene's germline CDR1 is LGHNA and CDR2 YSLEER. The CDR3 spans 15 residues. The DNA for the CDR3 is TGCGCCAGCAGCCAAGATGGGCTAGCTATTAATGAGCAGTTCTTC. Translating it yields CASSQDGLAINEQFF.

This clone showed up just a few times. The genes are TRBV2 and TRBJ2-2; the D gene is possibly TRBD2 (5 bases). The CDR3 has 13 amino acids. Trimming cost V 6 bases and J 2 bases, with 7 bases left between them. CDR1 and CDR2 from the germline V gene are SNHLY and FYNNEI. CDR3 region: CASRTINTGELFF. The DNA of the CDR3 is TGTGCCAGCAGGACTATCAACACCGGGGAGCTGTTTTTT.

The CDR3 DNA follows: TGTGCCAGCAGTGAAGGGGGAGCCTTCTCCTACGAGCAGTACTTC. This gives the protein CASSEGGAFSYEQYF. The genes are TRBV6-1 and TRBJ2-7; possibly TRBD2 for D (5 bases). Germline CDR1 reads MNHNS; CDR2 reads SASEGT. The V and J ends lost 1 base and 0 bases respectively, with 10 bases between them. The length of the CDR3 is 15 residues.

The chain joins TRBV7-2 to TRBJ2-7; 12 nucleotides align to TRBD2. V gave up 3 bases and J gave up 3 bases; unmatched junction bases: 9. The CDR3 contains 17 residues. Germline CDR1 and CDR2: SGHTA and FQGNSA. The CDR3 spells CASSLGTSGQKGYEQYF. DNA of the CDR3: TGTGCCAGCAGCTTGGGGACTAGCGGGCAAAAAGGCTACGAGCAGTACTTC.

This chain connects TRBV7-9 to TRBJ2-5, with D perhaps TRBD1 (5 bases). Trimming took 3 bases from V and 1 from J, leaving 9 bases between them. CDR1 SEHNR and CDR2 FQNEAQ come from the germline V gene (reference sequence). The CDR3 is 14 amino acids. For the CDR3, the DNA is TGTGCCAGCAGCTTGGGGCCACCCCAAGAGACCCAGTACTTC. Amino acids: CASSLGPPQETQYF. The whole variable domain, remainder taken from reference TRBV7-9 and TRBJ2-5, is DTGVSQNPRHKITKRGQNVTFRCDPISEHNRLYWYRQTLGQGPEFLTYFQNEAQLEKSRLLSDRFSAERPKGSFSTLEIQRTEQGDSAMYLCASSLGPPQETQYFGPGTRLLVL.

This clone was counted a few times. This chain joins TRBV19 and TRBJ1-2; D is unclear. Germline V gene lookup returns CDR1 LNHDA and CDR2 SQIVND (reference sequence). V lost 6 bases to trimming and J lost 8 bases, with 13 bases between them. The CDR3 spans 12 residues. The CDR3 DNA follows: TGTGCCAGTAGCCCATATGGAGTAGGCTACACCTTC. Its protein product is CASSPYGVGYTF.

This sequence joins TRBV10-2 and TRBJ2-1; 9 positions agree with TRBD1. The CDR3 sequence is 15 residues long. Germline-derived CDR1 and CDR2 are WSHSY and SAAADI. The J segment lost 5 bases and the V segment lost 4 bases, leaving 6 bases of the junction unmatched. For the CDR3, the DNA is TGCGCCAGCAGTGTAATGGACAGGGGTCACAATGAGCAGTTCTTC. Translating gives CASSVMDRGHNEQFF.

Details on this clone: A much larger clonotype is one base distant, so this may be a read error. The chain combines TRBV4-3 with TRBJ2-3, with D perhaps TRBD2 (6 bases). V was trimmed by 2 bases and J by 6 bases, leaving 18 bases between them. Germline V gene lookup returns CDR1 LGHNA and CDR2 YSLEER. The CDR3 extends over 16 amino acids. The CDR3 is CASSQYQLGGTDTQYF. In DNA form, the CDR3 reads TGCGCCAGCAGCCAATATCAACTAGGCGGGACTGATACGCAGTATTTT.

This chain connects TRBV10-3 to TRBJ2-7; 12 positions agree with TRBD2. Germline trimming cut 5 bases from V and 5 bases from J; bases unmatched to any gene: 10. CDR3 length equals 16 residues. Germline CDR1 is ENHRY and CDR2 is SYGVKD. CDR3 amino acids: CAISTKRTSGIDEQYF. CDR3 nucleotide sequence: TGTGCCATCAGTACCAAAAGGACTAGCGGGATCGACGAGCAGTACTTC.

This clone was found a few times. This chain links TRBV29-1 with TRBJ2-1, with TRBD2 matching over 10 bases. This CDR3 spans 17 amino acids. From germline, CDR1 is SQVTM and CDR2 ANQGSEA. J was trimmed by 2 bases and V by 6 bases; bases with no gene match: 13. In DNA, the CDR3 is TGCAGCGTGTCCCCTGAAGATAGCGGGGGGACCTACAATGAGCAGTTCTTC. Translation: CSVSPEDSGGTYNEQFF.

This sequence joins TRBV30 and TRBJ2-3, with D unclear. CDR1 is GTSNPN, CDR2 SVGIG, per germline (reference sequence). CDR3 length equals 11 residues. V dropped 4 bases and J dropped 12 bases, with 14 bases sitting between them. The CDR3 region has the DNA TGTGCCTGGAAACCCATGGGTACACAGTATTTT. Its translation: CAWKPMGTQYF.

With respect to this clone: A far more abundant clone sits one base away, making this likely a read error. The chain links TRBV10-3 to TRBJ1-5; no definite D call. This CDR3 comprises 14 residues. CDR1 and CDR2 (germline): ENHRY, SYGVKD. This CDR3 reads CAISESDGDQSQHF. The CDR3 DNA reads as TGTGCCATCAGTGAGTCCGACGGAGATCAGTCCCAGCATTTT.

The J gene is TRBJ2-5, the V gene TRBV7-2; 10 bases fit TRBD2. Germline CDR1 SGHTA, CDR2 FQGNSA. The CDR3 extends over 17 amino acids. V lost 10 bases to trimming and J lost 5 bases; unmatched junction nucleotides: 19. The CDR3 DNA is TGTGCCATTATGATAGCGGGAGGTCGTCCGCATGGTGAGACCCAGTACTTC. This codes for CAIMIAGGRPHGETQYF.

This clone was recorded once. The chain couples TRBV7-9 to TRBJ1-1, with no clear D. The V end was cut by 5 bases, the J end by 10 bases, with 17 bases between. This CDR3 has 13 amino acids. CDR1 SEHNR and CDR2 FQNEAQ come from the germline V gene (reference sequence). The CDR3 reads CASSQDGVSRAFF. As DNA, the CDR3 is TGTGCCAGCAGCCAAGACGGGGTCTCTCGAGCTTTCTTT.

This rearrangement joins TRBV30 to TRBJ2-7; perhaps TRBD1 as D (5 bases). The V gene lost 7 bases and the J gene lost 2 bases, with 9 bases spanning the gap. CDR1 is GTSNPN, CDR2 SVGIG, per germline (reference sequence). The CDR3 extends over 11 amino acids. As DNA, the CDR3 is TGTGCCTTCACAGGAACCTACGAGCAGTACTTC. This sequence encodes CAFTGTYEQYF.

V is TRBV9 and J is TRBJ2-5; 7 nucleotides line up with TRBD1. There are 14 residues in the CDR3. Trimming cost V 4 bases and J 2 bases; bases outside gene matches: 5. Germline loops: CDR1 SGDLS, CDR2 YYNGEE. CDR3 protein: CASSPGQRQETQYF. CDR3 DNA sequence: TGTGCCAGCAGCCCGGGACAGAGACAAGAGACCCAGTACTTC.

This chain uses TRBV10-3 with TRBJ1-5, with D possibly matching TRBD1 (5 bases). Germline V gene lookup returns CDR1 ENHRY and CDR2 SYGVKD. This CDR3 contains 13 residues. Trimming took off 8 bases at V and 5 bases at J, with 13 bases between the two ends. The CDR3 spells CAIQGRSDQPQHF. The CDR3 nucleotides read TGTGCCATCCAGGGCCGGTCGGATCAGCCCCAGCATTTT.

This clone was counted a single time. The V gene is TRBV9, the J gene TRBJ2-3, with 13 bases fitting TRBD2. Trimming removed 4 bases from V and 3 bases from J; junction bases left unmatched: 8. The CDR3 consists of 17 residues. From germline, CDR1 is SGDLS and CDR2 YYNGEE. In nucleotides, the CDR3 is TGTGCCAGCAGCCCTCGGACTAGCGGGAGAGCAACAGATACGCAGTATTTT. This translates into CASSPRTSGRATDTQYF.

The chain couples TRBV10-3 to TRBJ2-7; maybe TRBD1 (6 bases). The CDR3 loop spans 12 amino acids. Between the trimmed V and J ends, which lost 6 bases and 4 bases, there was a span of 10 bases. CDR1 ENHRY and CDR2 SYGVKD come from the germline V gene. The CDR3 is CAIRQGWYEQYF. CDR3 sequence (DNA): TGTGCCATCAGACAGGGTTGGTACGAGCAGTACTTC.

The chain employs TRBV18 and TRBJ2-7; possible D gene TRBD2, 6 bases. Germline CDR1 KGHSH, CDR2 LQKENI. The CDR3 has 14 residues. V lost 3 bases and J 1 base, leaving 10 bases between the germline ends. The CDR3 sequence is CASSPPGGSYEQYF. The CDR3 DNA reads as TGTGCCAGCTCACCCCCCGGGGGATCCTACGAGCAGTACTTC. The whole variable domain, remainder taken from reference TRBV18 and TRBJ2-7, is NAGVMQNPRHLVRRRGQEARLRCSPMKGHSHVYWYRQLPEEGLKFMVYLQKENIIDESGMPKERFSAEFPKEGPSILRIQQVVRGDSAAYFCASSPPGGSYEQYFGPGTRLTVT.

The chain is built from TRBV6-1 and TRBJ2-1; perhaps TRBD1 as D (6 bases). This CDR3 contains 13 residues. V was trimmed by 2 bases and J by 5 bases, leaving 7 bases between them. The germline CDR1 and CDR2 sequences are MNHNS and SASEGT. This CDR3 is CASSERTDNEQFF. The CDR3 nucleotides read TGTGCCAGCAGTGAAAGGACAGACAATGAGCAGTTCTTC.

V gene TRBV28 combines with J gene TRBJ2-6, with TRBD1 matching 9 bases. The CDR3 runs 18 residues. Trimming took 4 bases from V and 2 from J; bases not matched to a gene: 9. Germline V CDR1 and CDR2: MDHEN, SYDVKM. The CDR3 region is CASSSRDRAIPGANVLTF. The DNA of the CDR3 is TGTGCCAGCAGTTCCCGGGACAGGGCGATTCCTGGGGCCAACGTCCTGACTTTC.

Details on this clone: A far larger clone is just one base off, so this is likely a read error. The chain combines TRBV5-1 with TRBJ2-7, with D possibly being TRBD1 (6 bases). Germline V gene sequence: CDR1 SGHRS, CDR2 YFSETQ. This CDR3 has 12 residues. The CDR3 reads CTSSSQGWGQYF. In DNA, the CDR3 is TGCACCAGCAGTTCACAGGGATGGGGGCAGTACTTC.

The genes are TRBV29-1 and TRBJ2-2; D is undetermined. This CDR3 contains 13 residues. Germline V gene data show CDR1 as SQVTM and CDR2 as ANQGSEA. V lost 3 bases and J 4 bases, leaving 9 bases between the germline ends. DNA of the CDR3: TGCAGCGTTGATACATCGGTCACCGGGGAGCTGTTTTTT. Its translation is CSVDTSVTGELFF.

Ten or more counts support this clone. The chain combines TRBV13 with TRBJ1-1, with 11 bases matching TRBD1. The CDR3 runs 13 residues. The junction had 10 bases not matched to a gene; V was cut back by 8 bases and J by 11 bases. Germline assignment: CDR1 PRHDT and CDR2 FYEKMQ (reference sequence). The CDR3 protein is CASATGQGGLAFF. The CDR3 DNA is TGTGCCAGCGCGACGGGACAGGGGGGCTTGGCTTTCTTT.